Below, 20 T cell receptor beta chains from the same sample are listed, as sequenced in a study of blood T cell repertoires in COVID-19. Measured with immunoSEQ multiplex PCR; TCRdb has only the in-frame clones, and not every one. The top ten clones hold more than 10% of a sample with 150,000 to 200,000 clones, approximately 80% of them seen once. Source material: PBMCs or T cells enriched from blood (not recorded which). The source is a man aged 45-65 years who had recovered from COVID-19.

The chain couples TRBV29-1 to TRBJ1-1; TRBD1 aligns across 7 bases. V lost 4 bases and J lost 3; bases outside the gene matches: 17. This CDR3 has 17 residues. Germline V gene lookup returns CDR1 SQVTM and CDR2 ANQGSEA. CDR3 residues: CSVVRPTGTAGYTEAFF. DNA of the CDR3: TGCAGCGTTGTCCGGCCAACCGGGACAGCCGGGTACACTGAAGCTTTCTTT.

The chain couples TRBV30 to TRBJ1-4; TRBD1 matches at 10 bases. V was clipped by 4 bases and J by 6 bases; unmatched bases: 8. This CDR3 is built from 15 residues. From germline, CDR1 is GTSNPN and CDR2 SVGIG (reference sequence). Written as DNA, the CDR3 is TGTGCCTGGATGAAGACAGGGGGCGGGGATGAAAAACTGTTTTTT. Its protein product is CAWMKTGGGDEKLFF.

The CDR3 coding sequence is TGCGCCAGCAGCCAAGATCGCTCCTACGAGCAGTACTTC. It is translated as CASSQDRSYEQYF. The rearrangement links TRBV4-3 to TRBJ2-7; D call uncertain. Trimming removed 0 bases at V and 0 bases at J, with 3 bases between. Germline V CDR1 and CDR2: LGHNA, YSLEER. CDR3 length: 13 amino acids.

V gene TRBV5-6 combines with J gene TRBJ1-1; D may be TRBD1 (6 bases). CDR1 is SGHDT and CDR2 is YYEEEE in the germline V gene. The CDR3 is 13 amino acids. The V and J ends lost 5 bases and 1 base respectively, with 9 bases between them. CDR3: CASRVQGNTEAFF. The CDR3 DNA follows: TGTGCCAGCAGGGTACAGGGGAACACTGAAGCTTTCTTT.

The chain combines TRBV7-9 with TRBJ1-1, with 9 bases aligning to TRBD1. The germline V gene encodes CDR1 SEHNR and CDR2 FQNEAQ (reference sequence). After removal of 10 bases from V and 6 bases from J, the junction contained 21 bases not matched to a gene. CDR3 length: 17 residues. CDR3 DNA sequence: TGTGCCACCACGACCGGGACAGGGCAAGTGTCGGGGGCTGAAGCTTTCTTT. As protein: CATTTGTGQVSGAEAFF.

This chain connects TRBV24-1 to TRBJ2-3, with 7 bases that match TRBD1. Germline V gives CDR1 KGHDR, CDR2 SFDVKD. This CDR3 spans 18 amino acids. J gave up 2 bases and V 4 bases, and 14 bases lay outside the gene matches. The CDR3 region has the DNA TGTGCCACCAGTGACACACTCCCGACAGGGCAGCCCACAGATACGCAGTATTTT. It yields the protein CATSDTLPTGQPTDTQYF.

In this sample, this clone turned up many times. This sequence joins TRBV7-9 and TRBJ1-6, with unresolved D. The germline V and J ends were trimmed by 5 bases and 5 bases, with 16 bases remaining between them. Germline lookup yields CDR1 SEHNR and CDR2 FQNEAQ (reference sequence). The CDR3 is 16 residues long. The CDR3 coding sequence is TGTGCCAGCAGCCTCGGAGTAGGCGCTAATAATTCACCCCTCCACTTT. Translating gives CASSLGVGANNSPLHF.

This clone was detected once. V and J are TRBV18 and TRBJ1-5; 8 bases fit TRBD1. This CDR3 region has 14 residues. The junction had 7 bases not matched to a gene; V was cut back by 5 bases and J by 7 bases. The germline CDR1 and CDR2 sequences are KGHSH and LQKENI. DNA of the CDR3: TGTGCCAGCTCATCGGGACAGGAGGGCCAGCCCCAGCATTTT. It translates to CASSSGQEGQPQHF. The complete variable domain, with remaining parts taken from reference TRBV18 and TRBJ1-5, reads NAGVMQNPRHLVRRRGQEARLRCSPMKGHSHVYWYRQLPEEGLKFMVYLQKENIIDESGMPKERFSAEFPKEGPSILRIQQVVRGDSAAYFCASSSGQEGQPQHFGDGTRLSIL.

This rearrangement joins TRBV27 to TRBJ1-1, with a weak D call TRBD1 (6 bases). Germline V lookup: CDR1 MNHEY, CDR2 SMNVEV (reference sequence). The CDR3 spans 15 residues. V lost 1 base and J lost 1, with 10 bases in between. CDR3 region: CASSLWAGANTEAFF. The DNA for the CDR3 is TGTGCCAGCAGTTTATGGGCAGGGGCGAACACTGAAGCTTTCTTT.

This chain uses TRBV6-4 with TRBJ1-1; possible D gene TRBD1, 6 bases. Germline CDR1 MRHNA, CDR2 SNTAGT. CDR3 length: 13 amino acids. With 6 bases removed from V and 3 bases from J, the gap between germline ends came to 11 bases. CDR3 sequence: CASRLQGDTEAFF. In DNA, the CDR3 is TGTGCCAGCAGGCTACAGGGCGACACTGAAGCTTTCTTT.

The chain is built from TRBV5-4 and TRBJ2-1, with a possible D match to TRBD1 (6 bases). Germline assignment: CDR1 SGHNT and CDR2 YYREEE (reference sequence). V was pared by 3 bases and J by 1 base, with 11 bases between. The CDR3 extends over 15 amino acids. The CDR3 DNA sequence: TGTGCCAGCAGCTGGACCGGGACATCCTACAATGAGCAGTTCTTC. Protein product: CASSWTGTSYNEQFF.

The V and J genes are TRBV18 and TRBJ2-3; D possibly corresponds to TRBD1 (6 bases). Germline assignment: CDR1 KGHSH and CDR2 LQKENI. The V gene lost 1 base and the J gene lost 4 bases, with 12 bases spanning the gap. The CDR3 is 15 amino acids. This CDR3 is CASSPQGGQSDTQYF. CDR3 sequence (DNA): TGTGCCAGCTCACCACAAGGGGGTCAGTCAGATACGCAGTATTTT.

The genes are TRBV6-5 and TRBJ2-3; 7 bases are a match to TRBD1. This CDR3 is built from 13 residues. From germline, CDR1 is MNHEY and CDR2 SVGAGI. V dropped 5 bases and J dropped 6; count of bases not matched to a gene: 5. Here the CDR3 DNA reads TGTGCCAGCAGTCGTACAGGGGTGGATACGCAGTATTTT. Translated, it gives CASSRTGVDTQYF.

Only one count was recorded for this clone. This chain joins TRBV5-1 and TRBJ1-2; possible D gene TRBD1, 6 bases. The germline gives CDR1 SGHRS, CDR2 YFSETQ. V lost 4 bases to trimming and J lost 3 bases, with 16 bases between them. CDR3 size: 15 residues. This CDR3 reads CASSPAEGGYYGYTF. The CDR3 DNA reads as TGCGCCAGCAGCCCCGCCGAGGGGGGGTACTATGGCTACACCTTC.

Here the CDR3 DNA reads TGTGCCAGCAGCCAGGGGCGGGGGGATCAAGAGACCCAGTACTTC. The encoded protein is CASSQGRGDQETQYF. The chain links TRBV3-1 (or the pseudogene TRBV3-2) to TRBJ2-5, with TRBD2 identical over 8 bases. Germline values: CDR1 LGHDT, CDR2 YNNKEL (reference sequence). Germline trimming cut 3 bases from V and 2 bases from J; bases unmatched to any gene: 5. The CDR3 runs to 15 residues.

V gene TRBV6-5 combines with J gene TRBJ1-1; a possible D gene is TRBD1 (6 bases). The germline CDR1 and CDR2 sequences are MNHEY and SVGAGI. The ends were cut back, 7 bases at V and 2 bases at J, with 14 bases in the middle. This CDR3 contains 14 residues. CDR3 bases: TGTGCCAGCACCACAGGGTCCGCAAACACTGAAGCTTTCTTT. Translation: CASTTGSANTEAFF.

The chain joins TRBV11-2 to TRBJ2-7; 10 positions match TRBD1. The ends lost 0 bases at V and 4 bases at J; junction bases unmatched: 9. This CDR3 is 17 amino acids long. The germline CDR1 and CDR2 sequences are SGHAT and FQNNGV. The CDR3 DNA reads as TGTGCCAGCAGCTTAGACAATCTAGGGACAGGGGTATACGAGCAGTACTTC. Protein: CASSLDNLGTGVYEQYF.

The chain is built from TRBV7-9 and TRBJ1-4; D ambiguous. The CDR3 totals 16 residues. V was trimmed by 1 base and J by 1 base, leaving 10 bases between them. Germline V gives CDR1 SEHNR, CDR2 FQNEAQ (reference sequence). The CDR3 is CASSLDMGLTNEKLFF. The DNA of the CDR3 is TGTGCCAGCAGCTTAGATATGGGCTTAACTAATGAAAAACTGTTTTTT.

The chain links TRBV9 to TRBJ1-2, with D uncertain. V dropped 0 bases and J dropped 0 bases, with 9 bases sitting between them. This CDR3 spans 15 amino acids. CDR1 SGDLS and CDR2 YYNGEE come from the germline V gene. The CDR3: CASSVGAETNYGYTF. Written as DNA, the CDR3 is TGTGCCAGCAGCGTAGGGGCAGAAACTAACTATGGCTACACCTTC.

The chain combines TRBV18 with TRBJ1-1, with TRBD1 matching over 7 bases. The trim removed 3 bases at V and 1 base at J, leaving 8 bases unmatched. This CDR3 region has 16 residues. From germline, CDR1 is KGHSH and CDR2 LQKENI. In DNA, the CDR3 is TGTGCCAGCTCACCCGCAGGGGGTCTAGGGAACACTGAAGCTTTCTTT. Its protein product is CASSPAGGLGNTEAFF.